Reported below is one T cell receptor (beta chain). The sample belongs to a study of T cell changes during pregnancy in multiple sclerosis. Clones were read by immunoSEQ multiplex PCR, and TCRdb kept only the in-frame ones, dropping some. The data contain roughly 42,000 clones, about 89% of them singletons. This CDR3 is built from 15 residues. The J segment lost 6 bases and the V segment lost 4 bases, leaving 11 bases of the junction unmatched. The germline gives CDR1 MDHEN, CDR2 SYDVKM. The receptor was isolated from a female donor with multiple sclerosis, enrolled in a pregnancy study. The chain recombines TRBV28 with TRBJ1-2, with 7 bases identical to TRBD1. This material consisted of CD4+ T cells from peripheral blood mononuclear cells, taken in the first trimester of pregnancy. The CDR3 DNA is TGTGCCAGCAGTTCACCCTCGCCAGGGGGAAATGGCTACACCTTC. Its translation: CASSSPSPGGNGYTF.